These T cell receptor beta chains were read from a single sample in a study of blood T cell repertoires in COVID-19. The repertoire was sequenced with immunoSEQ multiplex PCR; TCRdb's copy has only in-frame clones and lacks some. This table holds hundreds of thousands of clones, about 88% found once. Sequencing was carried out using PBMCs or T cells enriched from blood (not recorded which). These receptors originate from a middle-aged woman who had recovered from COVID-19. CDR3s include the opening cysteine and the closing phenylalanine or tryptophan. The order of the fields is J gene, D gene, V gene, clone size, CDR3 DNA, CDR3 protein. D genes are given only for firm matches. Size is omitted from some rows. Given values are once, few, many or a class for expanded clones.

J gene: TRBJ1-5; D gene: .; V gene: TRBV19; clone size: .; CDR3 DNA: TGTGCCAGTAGTAGAACAGGGCCCGTGACCCAGCATTTT; CDR3 protein: CASSRTGPVTQHF
J gene: TRBJ2-7; D gene: TRBD1; V gene: TRBV5-6; clone size: .; CDR3 DNA: TGTGCCAGCAGCAACCGACAGGGGGCGTACGAGCAGTACTTC; CDR3 protein: CASSNRQGAYEQYF
J gene: TRBJ1-5; D gene: TRBD1; V gene: TRBV7-9; clone size: .; CDR3 DNA: TGTGCCAGCAGCTTACAGGGGGCACCAAATCAGCCCCAGCATTTT; CDR3 protein: CASSLQGAPNQPQHF
J gene: TRBJ1-2; D gene: .; V gene: TRBV28; clone size: .; CDR3 DNA: TGTGCCAGCAGTTCGGGAGGGGACTATGGCTACACCTTC; CDR3 protein: CASSSGGDYGYTF
J gene: TRBJ1-1; D gene: .; V gene: TRBV9; clone size: .; CDR3 DNA: TGTGCCAGCAGCGTACAGGATCGTCTCACTGAAGCTTTCTTT; CDR3 protein: CASSVQDRLTEAFF
J gene: TRBJ2-7; D gene: .; V gene: TRBV11-3; clone size: .; CDR3 DNA: TGTGCCAGCAGCTTAGGAGAGGGTGGCAGTTACGAGCAGTACTTC; CDR3 protein: CASSLGEGGSYEQYF
J gene: TRBJ1-2; D gene: TRBD1; V gene: TRBV19; clone size: .; CDR3 DNA: TGTGCCAGTAGTCCAGGACAGGGAGTAGGAGGCTACACCTTC; CDR3 protein: CASSPGQGVGGYTF
J gene: TRBJ2-3; D gene: TRBD1; V gene: TRBV4-3; clone size: .; CDR3 DNA: TGCGCCAGCAGCCAAGAAATTTCCGGGACAGGGGGGGGACATACGCAGTATTTT; CDR3 protein: CASSQEISGTGGGHTQYF
J gene: TRBJ1-5; D gene: TRBD1; V gene: TRBV3-1/TRBV3-2; clone size: .; CDR3 DNA: TGTGCCTGTTCCCAGGGGGTTAGTAGCAATCAGCCCCAGCATTTT; CDR3 protein: CACSQGVSSNQPQHF
J gene: TRBJ2-7; D gene: TRBD1; V gene: TRBV27; clone size: few; CDR3 DNA: TGTGCCAGCAGTCACCGGGACAGGGGGATTGAGCAGTACTTC; CDR3 protein: CASSHRDRGIEQYF
J gene: TRBJ2-7; D gene: .; V gene: TRBV3-1/TRBV3-2; clone size: few; CDR3 DNA: TGTGCCAGCAGCCAAGATATGTACGAGCAGTACTTC; CDR3 protein: CASSQDMYEQYF
J gene: TRBJ2-7; D gene: TRBD1; V gene: TRBV5-1; clone size: .; CDR3 DNA: TGCGCCAGCAGCCCTCGACAGGGGGCGAGCTCCTACGAGCAGTACTTC; CDR3 protein: CASSPRQGASSYEQYF
J gene: TRBJ2-3; D gene: TRBD2; V gene: TRBV9; clone size: medium-sized; CDR3 DNA: TGTGCCAGCAGCCCGAGGGGACTAGCGGGTACAGATACGCAGTATTTT; CDR3 protein: CASSPRGLAGTDTQYF
J gene: TRBJ1-2; D gene: TRBD1; V gene: TRBV19; clone size: .; CDR3 DNA: TGTGCCAGTAGTATAGCAGGGGGTGGGTATGGCTACACCTTC; CDR3 protein: CASSIAGGGYGYTF
J gene: TRBJ2-7; D gene: TRBD1; V gene: TRBV10-1; clone size: .; CDR3 DNA: TGCGCCAGCAGTGATTCGACAGGGCAAAACGAGCAGTACTTC; CDR3 protein: CASSDSTGQNEQYF
J gene: TRBJ2-4; D gene: TRBD2; V gene: TRBV7-2; clone size: .; CDR3 DNA: TGTGCCAGCAGCTTAGGTCGTGATAGCGGGCTAGCCAAAAACATTCAGTACTTC; CDR3 protein: CASSLGRDSGLAKNIQYF
J gene: TRBJ1-1; D gene: TRBD1; V gene: TRBV19; clone size: .; CDR3 DNA: TGTGCCAGTAGCAGGGTCGGGACAGGCAACACTGAAGCTTTCTTT; CDR3 protein: CASSRVGTGNTEAFF
J gene: TRBJ1-2; D gene: .; V gene: TRBV3-1/TRBV3-2; clone size: .; CDR3 DNA: TGTGCCAGCAGCCAAACTCAGGGAGGCTATGGCTACACCTTC; CDR3 protein: CASSQTQGGYGYTF
J gene: TRBJ2-7; D gene: .; V gene: TRBV19; clone size: .; CDR3 DNA: TGTGCCAGTAGTAGTACTGTCTCCTACGAGCAGTACTTC; CDR3 protein: CASSSTVSYEQYF
J gene: TRBJ2-1; D gene: .; V gene: TRBV27; clone size: .; CDR3 DNA: TGTGCCAGCAGTTACTACATGGGTTCTGGCAATGAGCAGTTCTTC; CDR3 protein: CASSYYMGSGNEQFF
J gene: TRBJ2-5; D gene: TRBD1; V gene: TRBV2; clone size: .; CDR3 DNA: TGTGCCAGCACCAATCCAGGGGGCAGGCGAGAGACCCAGTACTTC; CDR3 protein: CASTNPGGRRETQYF
J gene: TRBJ2-7; D gene: TRBD1; V gene: TRBV7-3; clone size: .; CDR3 DNA: TGTGCCAGCAGCTTAACCGGGACAGGGGGCTACGAGCAGTACTTC; CDR3 protein: CASSLTGTGGYEQYF
J gene: TRBJ1-2; D gene: TRBD1; V gene: TRBV18; clone size: .; CDR3 DNA: TGTGCCAGCTCACCGACCATGGGGACAGGGCCAGGTGGGGGCTACACCTTC; CDR3 protein: CASSPTMGTGPGGGYTF
J gene: TRBJ2-2; D gene: .; V gene: TRBV19; clone size: .; CDR3 DNA: TGTGCCAGTCGGTGGCAGGGAGGTACCGGGGAGCTGTTTTTT; CDR3 protein: CASRWQGGTGELFF
J gene: TRBJ2-3; D gene: TRBD1; V gene: TRBV2; clone size: .; CDR3 DNA: TGTGCCAGCAGTCCCCGGGACAGAACAGATACGCAGTATTTT; CDR3 protein: CASSPRDRTDTQYF
J gene: TRBJ2-7; D gene: TRBD1; V gene: TRBV27; clone size: .; CDR3 DNA: TGTGCCAGCAGTACCAGACAGGGTACCCCTCTTGGCGAGCAGTACTTC; CDR3 protein: CASSTRQGTPLGEQYF
J gene: TRBJ2-7; D gene: .; V gene: TRBV28; clone size: once; CDR3 DNA: TGTGCCAGCAGTTTTCCCTCCCCCTACGAGCAGTACTTC; CDR3 protein: CASSFPSPYEQYF
J gene: TRBJ2-3; D gene: .; V gene: TRBV7-3; clone size: .; CDR3 DNA: TGTGCCAGCAGTCCCAAGCGGAGTGGCACAGATACGCAGTATTTT; CDR3 protein: CASSPKRSGTDTQYF
J gene: TRBJ1-2; D gene: .; V gene: TRBV3-1/TRBV3-2; clone size: .; CDR3 DNA: TGTGCCAGCAGCCCAGGATCGAATCTTAACGGCTACACCTTC; CDR3 protein: CASSPGSNLNGYTF
J gene: TRBJ1-2; D gene: TRBD1; V gene: TRBV29-1; clone size: .; CDR3 DNA: TGCAGCCTAGGGACAGGGGATAACTATGGCTACACCTTC; CDR3 protein: CSLGTGDNYGYTF
J gene: TRBJ1-3; D gene: .; V gene: TRBV6-5; clone size: .; CDR3 DNA: TGTGCCAGCAGACAGACAGGCGCTGAAAACACCATATATTTT; CDR3 protein: CASRQTGAENTIYF
J gene: TRBJ2-7; D gene: TRBD1; V gene: TRBV11-1; clone size: .; CDR3 DNA: TGTGCCAGCAGCGCCGCTCCGACAGGGGGACCCTACGAGCAGTACTTC; CDR3 protein: CASSAAPTGGPYEQYF
J gene: TRBJ1-6; D gene: TRBD1; V gene: TRBV27; clone size: .; CDR3 DNA: TGTGCCAGCACCGAGTCCGGGACAGGTCGTAATTCACCCCTCCACTTT; CDR3 protein: CASTESGTGRNSPLHF
J gene: TRBJ2-1; D gene: TRBD2; V gene: TRBV13; clone size: .; CDR3 DNA: TGTGCCAGCAGCTTAGGGGGACTAGCGGCCTACAATGAGCAGTTCTTC; CDR3 protein: CASSLGGLAAYNEQFF
J gene: TRBJ2-7; D gene: TRBD2; V gene: TRBV7-2; clone size: .; CDR3 DNA: TGTGCCAGCAGCTTAGTGGTTGGTAGCGGGTACCCCTACGAGCAGTACTTC; CDR3 protein: CASSLVVGSGYPYEQYF
J gene: TRBJ2-7; D gene: TRBD2; V gene: TRBV4-3; clone size: .; CDR3 DNA: TGCGCCAGCAGCCAAGATCAAGGGGCGGGGGGGTCCTACGAGCAGTACTTC; CDR3 protein: CASSQDQGAGGSYEQYF
J gene: TRBJ1-5; D gene: TRBD1; V gene: TRBV6-2/TRBV6-3; clone size: .; CDR3 DNA: TGTGCCAGCAGCCTCCGGACAGGGTTAGATGATCAGCCCCAGCATTTT; CDR3 protein: CASSLRTGLDDQPQHF
J gene: TRBJ1-1; D gene: TRBD1; V gene: TRBV19; clone size: .; CDR3 DNA: TGTGCCAGTAGTATCCCGCCCGGACAGGGAGGCACTGAAGCTTTCTTT; CDR3 protein: CASSIPPGQGGTEAFF
J gene: TRBJ1-5; D gene: .; V gene: TRBV6-2/TRBV6-3; clone size: .; CDR3 DNA: TGTGCCAGCAGTTACGGCCCCTTCAATCAAGCCCAGCATTTT; CDR3 protein: CASSYGPFNQAQHF
J gene: TRBJ2-2; D gene: TRBD2; V gene: TRBV11-2; clone size: .; CDR3 DNA: TGTGCCAGCAGCTCCCGACTAGCGGGGGCCGGGGAGCTGTTTTTT; CDR3 protein: CASSSRLAGAGELFF
J gene: TRBJ2-7; D gene: .; V gene: TRBV18; clone size: .; CDR3 DNA: TGTGCCAGCTCAAGGGGCTTCGACGAGCAGTACTTC; CDR3 protein: CASSRGFDEQYF
J gene: TRBJ1-4; D gene: .; V gene: TRBV29-1; clone size: .; CDR3 DNA: TGCAGCGCCATGTCGGGGGCTAATGAAAAACTGTTTTTT; CDR3 protein: CSAMSGANEKLFF
J gene: TRBJ2-3; D gene: .; V gene: TRBV19; clone size: .; CDR3 DNA: TGTGCCAGTAGTATCAGAGGCGCAGATACGCAGTATTTT; CDR3 protein: CASSIRGADTQYF
J gene: TRBJ2-4; D gene: .; V gene: TRBV19; clone size: .; CDR3 DNA: TGTGCCAGTAGTGGGGTGGTTAGCGGCCAAAACATTCAGTACTTC; CDR3 protein: CASSGVVSGQNIQYF
J gene: TRBJ2-7; D gene: .; V gene: TRBV11-2; clone size: .; CDR3 DNA: TGTGCCAGCAGCTTAGTTAGCTCCTACGAGCAGTACTTC; CDR3 protein: CASSLVSSYEQYF
J gene: TRBJ2-1; D gene: .; V gene: TRBV9; clone size: few; CDR3 DNA: TGTGCCAGCAGCGGGGGTGGCGGGGCCAATGAGCAGTTCTTC; CDR3 protein: CASSGGGGANEQFF
J gene: TRBJ1-6; D gene: .; V gene: TRBV6-5; clone size: .; CDR3 DNA: TGTGCCACTGGGGGGAGCTCCTATAATTCACCCCTCCACTTT; CDR3 protein: CATGGSSYNSPLHF
J gene: TRBJ1-2; D gene: .; V gene: TRBV18; clone size: .; CDR3 DNA: TGTGCCAGCTCACCACCGGCAGGAAACTATGGCTACACCTTC; CDR3 protein: CASSPPAGNYGYTF
J gene: TRBJ2-3; D gene: .; V gene: TRBV5-1; clone size: .; CDR3 DNA: TGCGCCAGCAGCTTGGTGCCAGCGGTAGACGGTGGCACAGATACGCAGTATTTT; CDR3 protein: CASSLVPAVDGGTDTQYF
J gene: TRBJ1-2; D gene: .; V gene: TRBV30; clone size: once; CDR3 DNA: TGTGCCTGGAGTTTTCGCGTTGGCTACACCTTC; CDR3 protein: CAWSFRVGYTF
J gene: TRBJ2-1; D gene: .; V gene: TRBV7-9; clone size: .; CDR3 DNA: TGTGCCAGCAGCTTACCCGGGGGTAGGGAGTTCTTC; CDR3 protein: CASSLPGGREFF
J gene: TRBJ2-6; D gene: .; V gene: TRBV19; clone size: .; CDR3 DNA: TGTGCCAGTGAGAGTGGGGCCAACGTCCTGACTTTC; CDR3 protein: CASESGANVLTF
J gene: TRBJ1-1; D gene: TRBD1; V gene: TRBV6-5; clone size: .; CDR3 DNA: TGTGCCAGCAGTTACCTCCTGGGGCAGGGGGGCACTGAAGCTTTCTTT; CDR3 protein: CASSYLLGQGGTEAFF